This TCR beta chain is from a study of cytomegalovirus exposure and HLA in healthy donors. Primers: 60 Vbeta forward and 13 Jbeta reverse. The repertoire was sequenced with immunoSEQ multiplex PCR; TCRdb's copy has only in-frame clones and lacks some. The table lists 150,000 to 200,000 clones, approximately 80% of them singletons. This TCR came from a man younger than 45 in good health and CMV-seropositive. Sample: PBMCs.

The DNA for the CDR3 is TGTGCCAGCAGCTTATTGGTCGGGAATGAAAAACTGTTTTTT. Its translation is CASSLLVGNEKLFF. V is TRBV13 and J is TRBJ1-4, with D uncertain. Germline V CDR1 and CDR2: PRHDT, FYEKMQ (reference sequence). V was pared by 2 bases and J by 5 bases, with 9 bases between. The CDR3 contains 14 residues.